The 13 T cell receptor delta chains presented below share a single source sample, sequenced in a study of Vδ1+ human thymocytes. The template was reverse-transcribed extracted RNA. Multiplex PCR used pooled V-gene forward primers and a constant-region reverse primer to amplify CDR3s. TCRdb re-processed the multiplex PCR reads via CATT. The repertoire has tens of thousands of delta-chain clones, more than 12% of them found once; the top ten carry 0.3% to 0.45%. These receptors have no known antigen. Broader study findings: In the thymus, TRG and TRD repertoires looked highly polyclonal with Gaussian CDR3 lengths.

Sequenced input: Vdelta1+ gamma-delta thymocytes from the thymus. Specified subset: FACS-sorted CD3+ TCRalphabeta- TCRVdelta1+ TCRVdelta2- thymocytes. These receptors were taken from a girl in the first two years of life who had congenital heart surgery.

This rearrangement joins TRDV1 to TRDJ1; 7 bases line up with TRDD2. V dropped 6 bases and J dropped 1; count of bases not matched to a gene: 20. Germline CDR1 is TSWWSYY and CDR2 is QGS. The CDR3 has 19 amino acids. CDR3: CALGNTNSYHELATDKLIF. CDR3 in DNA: TGTGCTCTTGGTAACACCAATTCCTACCACGAGCTGGCCACCGATAAACTCATCTTT.

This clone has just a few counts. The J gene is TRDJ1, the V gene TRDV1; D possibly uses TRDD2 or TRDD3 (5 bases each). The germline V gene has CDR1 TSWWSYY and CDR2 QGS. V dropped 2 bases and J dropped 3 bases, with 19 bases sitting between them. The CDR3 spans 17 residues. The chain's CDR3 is CALGEGALRRDSDKLIF. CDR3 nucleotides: TGTGCTCTTGGGGAAGGGGCCCTTCGACGGGATTCCGATAAACTCATCTTT.

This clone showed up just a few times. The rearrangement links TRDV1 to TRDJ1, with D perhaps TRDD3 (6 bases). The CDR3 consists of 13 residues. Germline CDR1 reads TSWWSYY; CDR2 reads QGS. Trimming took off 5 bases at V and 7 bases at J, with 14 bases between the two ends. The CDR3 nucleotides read TGTGCTCTTGGGAACTACGGGATAGGTAAACTCATCTTT. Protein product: CALGNYGIGKLIF.

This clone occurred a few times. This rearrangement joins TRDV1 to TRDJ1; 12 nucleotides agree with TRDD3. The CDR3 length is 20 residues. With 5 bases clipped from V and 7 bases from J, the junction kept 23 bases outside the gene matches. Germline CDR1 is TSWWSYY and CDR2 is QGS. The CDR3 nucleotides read TGTGCTCTTGGGTCCTCCTTCCCGAGTCGACTTACTGGGGGATACATTAAACTCATCTTT. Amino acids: CALGSSFPSRLTGGYIKLIF.

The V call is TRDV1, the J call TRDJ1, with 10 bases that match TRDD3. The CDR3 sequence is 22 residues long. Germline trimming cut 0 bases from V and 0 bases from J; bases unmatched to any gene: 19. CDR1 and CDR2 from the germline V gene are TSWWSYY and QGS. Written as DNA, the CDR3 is TGTGCTCTTGGGGAACTTCCCTCCAAGGGGATCGGGGGATACGTCCACACCGATAAACTCATCTTT. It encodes CALGELPSKGIGGYVHTDKLIF.

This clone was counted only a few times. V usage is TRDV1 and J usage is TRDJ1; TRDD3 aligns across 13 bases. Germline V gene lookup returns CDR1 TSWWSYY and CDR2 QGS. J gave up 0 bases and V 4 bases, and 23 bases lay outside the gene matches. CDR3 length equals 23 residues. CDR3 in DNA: TGTGCTCTTGGGGCCGGCCTTCCTACGAGAACTGGGGGATACGCTGGGTACACCGATAAACTCATCTTT. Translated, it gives CALGAGLPTRTGGYAGYTDKLIF.

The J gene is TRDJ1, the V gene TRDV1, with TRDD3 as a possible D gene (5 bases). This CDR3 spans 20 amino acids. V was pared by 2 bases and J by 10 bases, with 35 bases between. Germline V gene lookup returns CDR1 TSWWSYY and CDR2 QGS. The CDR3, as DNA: TGTGCTCTTGGGGAAAAATCCTCGAGCAGGGGCGTGGGGACCCCGCGGGGACTCATCTTT. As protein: CALGEKSSSRGVGTPRGLIF.

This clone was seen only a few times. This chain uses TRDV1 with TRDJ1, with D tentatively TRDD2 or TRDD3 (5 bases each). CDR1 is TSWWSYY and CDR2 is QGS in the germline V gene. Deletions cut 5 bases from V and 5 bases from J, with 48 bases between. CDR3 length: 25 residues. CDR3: CALGYHTFAGSRNGGMPPWEDKLIF. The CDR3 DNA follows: TGTGCTCTTGGGTACCATACCTTCGCCGGCAGCCGGAATGGTGGGATGCCCCCTTGGGAGGATAAACTCATCTTT.

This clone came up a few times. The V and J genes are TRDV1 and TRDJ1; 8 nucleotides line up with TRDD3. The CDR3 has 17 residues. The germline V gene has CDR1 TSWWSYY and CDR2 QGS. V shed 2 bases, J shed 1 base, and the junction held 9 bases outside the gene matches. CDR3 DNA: TGTGCTCTTGGGGAAACCCGTACTGGGGGCGGCACCGATAAACTCATCTTT. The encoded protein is CALGETRTGGGTDKLIF.

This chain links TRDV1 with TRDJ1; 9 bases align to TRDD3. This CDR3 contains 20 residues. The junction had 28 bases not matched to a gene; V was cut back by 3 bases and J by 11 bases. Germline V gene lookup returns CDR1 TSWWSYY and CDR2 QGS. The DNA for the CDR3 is TGTGCTCTTGGGGATCCCAGGAATTTCCAACTGGGGGACTACCCGAATGGGCTCATCTTT. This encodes CALGDPRNFQLGDYPNGLIF.

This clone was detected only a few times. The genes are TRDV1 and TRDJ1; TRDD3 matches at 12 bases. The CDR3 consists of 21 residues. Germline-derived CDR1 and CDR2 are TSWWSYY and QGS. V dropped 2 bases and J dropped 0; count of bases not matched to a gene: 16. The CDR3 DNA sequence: TGTGCTCTTGGGGAAATTAAAGCCCTGGGCTGGGGGATACGGAACACCGATAAACTCATCTTT. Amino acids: CALGEIKALGWGIRNTDKLIF.

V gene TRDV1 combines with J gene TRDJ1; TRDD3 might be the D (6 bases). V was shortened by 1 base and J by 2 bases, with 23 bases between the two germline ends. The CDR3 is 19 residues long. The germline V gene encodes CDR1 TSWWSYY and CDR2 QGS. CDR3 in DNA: TGTGCTCTTGGGGAACGGGGGAGGAGGGATAAGTCTCCGACCGATAAACTCATCTTT. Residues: CALGERGRRDKSPTDKLIF.

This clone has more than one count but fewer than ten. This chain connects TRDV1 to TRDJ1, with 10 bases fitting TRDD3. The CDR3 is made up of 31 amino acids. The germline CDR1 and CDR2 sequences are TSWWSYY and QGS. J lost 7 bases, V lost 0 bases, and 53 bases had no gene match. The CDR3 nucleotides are TGTGCTCTTGGGGAACTAAGGCGGCTACGGCTCTACGACCTATCGACCACTGGGGGATGCCTCGAGTACGGGGGTGCCCTTAAACTCATCTTT. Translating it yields CALGELRRLRLYDLSTTGGCLEYGGALKLIF.